This TCR beta chain was sequenced in a study of cytomegalovirus exposure and HLA in healthy donors. Turning to this clone: Its antigen is unknown.

The PCR contained 60 Vbeta and 13 Jbeta primers. Using immunoSEQ multiplex PCR, the repertoire was profiled, and TCRdb retains in-frame clones only, with some absent. The sample spans about 77,000 clones; the ten largest clones claim about 13%. Findings and caveats of the study: An analysis done earlier found most TCR beta V segments productive about 90% or about 30% of the time. Later on, an analysis tied 15,000 to 20,000 TCR beta sequences to HLA alleles at 0.05 false discovery rate. A missense DCLRE1C variant was associated with V- and J-gene trimming of TCR beta chains in a later analysis, and an independent cohort replicated the association.

Sequencing used PBMCs. This clonotype was sampled from a man in his forties or fifties in good health and CMV-seropositive.

CDR3: CASSGGQGLTDTQYF. The CDR3 nucleotides are TGCGCCAGCAGCGGTGGACAGGGCCTCACAGATACGCAGTATTTT. This sequence joins TRBV5-1 and TRBJ2-3; 8 nucleotides agree with TRBD1. The CDR3 has 15 residues. Germline V CDR1 and CDR2: SGHRS, YFSETQ. Germline trimming cut 4 bases from V and 2 bases from J; bases unmatched to any gene: 6.